Included here is one T cell receptor beta chain sequence, with context. The antigen is not known. Only in-frame clones appear in the TCRdb table, and some are missing; sequencing was by immunoSEQ multiplex PCR. The table includes under 15,000 clones, over 50% detected once. The data belong to a study of neoadjuvant anti-PD-1 for oral cavity cancer. The wider study: Patients without progression got a fourth dose around day 43. General study points: After neoadjuvant nivolumab, PBMC T cell clonality was significantly higher in non-responders than responders.

Trimming left V 6 bases short and J 0 bases short, with 14 bases between. CDR1 and CDR2 (germline): LNHDA, SQIVND (reference sequence). The CDR3 runs to 15 residues. No culture or expansion preceded analysis of these blood cells. This TCR derives from a person aged 40 to 85 with oral cavity squamous cell carcinoma. This chain links TRBV19 with TRBJ1-1; no clear D gene. The specimen was PBMCs, collected before nivolumab (anti-PD-1) treatment. CDR3 in amino acids: CASRHTEVLNTEAFF. CDR3 bases: TGTGCCAGTAGGCATACAGAAGTACTGAACACTGAAGCTTTCTTT.